The TCR beta chain described here comes from a study of metastatic and nonmetastatic thyroid tumors. The wider study: It was across blood and tumor or nodule tissue from malignant and benign thyroid patients that repertoires were compared.

Among the patients, none had received any treatment before thyroid surgery. As originally analysed: Clinicopathological groups differed in CDR3, with these differences serving to build a distant-metastasis classifier for papillary thyroid cancer. With MiXCR, TCRdb reprocessed the PCR reads. The V and J calls were not made by the authors but by TCRdb's processing. In the table there are 90,000 or so clones, approximately 9% of which are singletons. Concerning this clone: Its antigen is unidentified.

The CDR3 consists of 14 residues. The germline CDR1 and CDR2 sequences are MNHNS and SASEGT. V shed 5 bases and J shed 8 bases, with 16 bases lying between them. General observations from the study: Malignant thyroid tumors reportedly had TCR beta diversity that was significantly higher than in benign nodules, in blood and tumor.

This sequence joins TRBV6-1 and TRBJ2-1; TRBD1 is a possible D gene (5 bases). The receptor was isolated from a female donor with papillary thyroid cancer or a benign thyroid nodule (not recorded which). Some clones in this sample may be carry-over from other donors' samples. The sequenced sample consisted of blood. CDR3 amino acids: CASSLRDFGHEQFF. In DNA, the CDR3 is TGTGCCAGCAGTCTCAGGGATTTTGGTCATGAGCAGTTCTTC.